The T cell receptor (beta chain) under discussion was sequenced for a study of shared clonotypes between healthy human individuals. Overall study: Donors, aged 18 to 49, were a couple of women and a few men.

Deep was the level used in running the assay. The method was immunoSEQ multiplex PCR; TCRdb's version includes in-frame clones alone and lacks a portion of them. The sample includes around 2.5 million clones, more than 85% of them seen just once. Regarding the study as a whole: Rarefaction analysis demonstrated incomplete sorted-subset sequencing notwithstanding large depth.

Points on this clone: The antigen is undetermined.

This CDR3 is 11 amino acids long. Germline assignment: CDR1 KGHSH and CDR2 LQKENI. V is TRBV18 and J is TRBJ2-5; no clear D. The J call may be mistaken, given a closer DNA end match to TRBJ2-7. Input material: naive CD4+ T cells from PBMCs. The subset: CD45RA+ positively selected. This sequence was found in a man younger than 35 in good health. Some clones in this sample may be carry-over from other donors' samples. The CDR3 nucleotides read TGTGCCAGCTCACCAGACTACGAGCAGTACTTC. Its translation: CASSPDYEQYF.